This TCR beta chain comes out of a study of blood T cell repertoires in COVID-19. To note about this clone: Other DNA sequences of this sample code for an identical CDR3.

The repertoire was sequenced with immunoSEQ multiplex PCR; TCRdb's copy has only in-frame clones and lacks some. The table lists about 220,000 clones, 80% to 85% of them singletons. The CDR3 loop spans 14 amino acids. In germline, CDR1 is SGHRS, CDR2 YFSETQ. The V end was cut by 4 bases, the J end by 2 bases, with 11 bases between. The specimen sequenced was peripheral blood. The TCR comes from a woman in her sixties with acute or convalescent COVID-19. The chain recombines TRBV5-1 with TRBJ2-3; D perhaps matches TRBD2 (6 bases). CDR3 DNA sequence: TGCGCCAGCAGCAAGGGACTTGACACAGATACGCAGTATTTT. Its translation: CASSKGLDTDTQYF. The whole variable domain, filled in from reference TRBV5-1 and TRBJ2-3, reads KAGVTQTPRYLIKTRGQQVTLSCSPISGHRSVSWYQQTPGQGLQFLFEYFSETQRNKGNFPGRFSGRQFSNSRSEMNVSTLELGDSALYLCASSKGLDTDTQYFGPGTRLTVL.